These 30 T cell receptor beta chains were all obtained from the same sample, sequenced in a study of OX40 agonist ivuxolimab in advanced cancers. TCRdb keeps only in-frame clones here, not all; method: immunoSEQ multiplex PCR. The data show roughly 45,000 clones, 81% seen once. Here the sequenced sample was CD4+ or CD8+ T cells sorted from blood, taken in a trial of the OX40 agonist ivuxolimab. These receptors were taken from an adult with an advanced solid tumor such as melanoma, head and neck, liver or kidney cancer.

The chain couples TRBV19 to TRBJ2-2, with D hard to call. The CDR3 is made up of 14 amino acids. Germline V lookup: CDR1 LNHDA, CDR2 SQIVND (reference sequence). The V gene lost 11 bases and the J gene lost 1 base, with 14 bases spanning the gap. The CDR3 DNA is TGTGCCGTCAAAGGACCTAGGAACACCGGGGAGCTGTTTTTT. Its translation is CAVKGPRNTGELFF.

This rearrangement joins TRBV27 to TRBJ1-5; D unclear. Germline CDR1 and CDR2: MNHEY and SMNVEV (reference sequence). Trimming took 3 bases from V and 5 from J, leaving 8 bases between them. The CDR3 contains 13 residues. The CDR3 loop reads CASSLTGDQPQHF. The CDR3 DNA is TGTGCCAGCAGTTTGACCGGTGATCAGCCCCAGCATTTT.

The chain joins TRBV7-9 to TRBJ2-7; D gene unclear. V lost 1 base and J lost 6, with 10 bases in between. CDR3 size: 13 residues. The germline CDR1 and CDR2 sequences are SEHNR and FQNEAQ (reference sequence). In DNA form, the CDR3 reads TGTGCCAGCAGCTTAGTGGGTGGCTCCGAGCAGTACTTC. Translated: CASSLVGGSEQYF. Full variable domain (rest looked up from reference TRBV7-9 and TRBJ2-7): DTGVSQNPRHKITKRGQNVTFRCDPISEHNRLYWYRQTLGQGPEFLTYFQNEAQLEKSRLLSDRFSAERPKGSFSTLEIQRTEQGDSAMYLCASSLVGGSEQYFGPGTRLTVT.

The chain recombines TRBV27 with TRBJ1-5; 9 positions match TRBD1. CDR1 and CDR2 (germline): MNHEY, SMNVEV (reference sequence). J lost 9 bases, V lost 6 bases, and 9 bases had no gene match. The CDR3 runs 14 residues. CDR3 residues: CASSPGQGERPQHF. In DNA, the CDR3 is TGTGCCAGCAGCCCGGGACAGGGAGAGCGGCCCCAGCATTTT.

The table lists this clone with a few counts. The chain joins TRBV28 to TRBJ2-7; TRBD2 might be the D (5 bases). Trimming stripped 10 bases from V and 2 bases from J, with 15 bases between. Germline V gene sequence: CDR1 MDHEN, CDR2 SYDVKM. The CDR3 loop spans 13 amino acids. CDR3: CATRGPEAYEQYF. DNA of the CDR3: TGTGCCACCCGAGGGCCGGAGGCCTACGAGCAGTACTTC. Based on the CDR3 plus reference TRBV28 and TRBJ2-7, the full variable domain is DVKVTQSSRYLVKRTGEKVFLECVQDMDHENMFWYRQDPGLGLRLIYFSYDVKMKEKGDIPEGYSVSREKKERFSLILESASTNQTSMYLCATRGPEAYEQYFGPGTRLTVT.

V is TRBV2 and J is TRBJ2-5; D uncertain. Germline V gene data show CDR1 as SNHLY and CDR2 as FYNNEI. V gave up 4 bases and J gave up 5 bases, with 8 bases separating them. The CDR3 sequence is 12 residues long. The DNA of the CDR3 is TGTGCCAGCAGTGTTAGCCGGGAGACCCAGTACTTC. Its protein product is CASSVSRETQYF.

The chain uses TRBV19 and TRBJ2-1; the match to TRBD2 covers 8 bases. CDR1 is LNHDA and CDR2 is SQIVND in the germline V gene (reference sequence). The CDR3 runs to 14 residues. The J segment lost 6 bases and the V segment lost 6 bases, leaving 7 bases of the junction unmatched. The CDR3 reads CASRLAGSANEQFF. In nucleotides, the CDR3 is TGTGCCAGTAGATTAGCGGGATCCGCCAATGAGCAGTTCTTC.

This clone was observed a few times. The chain employs TRBV7-2 and TRBJ2-7, with a weak D call TRBD2 (5 bases). Trimming pared 5 bases from V and 5 bases from J, leaving 7 bases between. In germline, CDR1 is SGHTA, CDR2 FQGNSA. The CDR3 runs to 11 residues. The CDR3 loop reads CASSMRDEQYF. The CDR3 nucleotides read TGTGCCAGCAGCATGAGGGACGAGCAGTACTTC.

The V gene is TRBV7-9, the J gene TRBJ2-3; the D is unclear. The V end was cut by 0 bases, the J end by 6 bases, with 7 bases between. Germline V lookup: CDR1 SEHNR, CDR2 FQNEAQ (reference sequence). This CDR3 spans 13 amino acids. The CDR3 DNA reads as TGTGCCAGCAGCTTAGCTAGCCCCGATACGCAGTATTTT. Translation gives CASSLASPDTQYF.

This sequence joins TRBV5-5 and TRBJ1-1, with TRBD1 identical over 7 bases. Germline V gives CDR1 SGHKS, CDR2 YYEKEE (reference sequence). V gave up 4 bases and J gave up 1 base; unmatched junction bases: 4. The CDR3 consists of 14 residues. The CDR3 loop reads CASSPRTGNTEAFF. In DNA, the CDR3 is TGTGCCAGCAGCCCCCGGACAGGGAACACTGAAGCTTTCTTT.

The chain combines TRBV11-2 with TRBJ2-3; D is unresolved. CDR1 and CDR2 from the germline V gene are SGHAT and FQNNGV. The CDR3 covers 14 residues. V gave up 0 bases and J gave up 8 bases, with 12 bases separating them. CDR3 loop: CASSLDRSAGTQYF. The CDR3 bases are TGTGCCAGCAGCTTAGATAGGTCGGCCGGTACGCAGTATTTT.

The chain uses TRBV7-2 and TRBJ2-7, with a tentative D call TRBD2 (6 bases). The germline V gene has CDR1 SGHTA and CDR2 FQGNSA. The V end was cut by 3 bases, the J end by 2 bases, with 11 bases between. The CDR3 loop spans 14 amino acids. Here the CDR3 DNA reads TGTGCCAGCAGCTTTAGGAGGGGACCCTACGAGCAGTACTTC. It encodes CASSFRRGPYEQYF.

The rearrangement links TRBV28 to TRBJ2-5; no firm D call. Judging by the DNA end, TRBJ2-7 fits better; the J call may be wrong. The length of the CDR3 is 14 residues. Germline assignment: CDR1 MDHEN and CDR2 SYDVKM. The CDR3 reads CASSLSRPPYEQYF. The CDR3 DNA reads as TGTGCCAGCAGTTTAAGCAGGCCCCCCTACGAGCAGTACTTC.

The chain recombines TRBV29-1 with TRBJ1-2, with D perhaps TRBD1 (5 bases). The V gene's germline CDR1 is SQVTM and CDR2 ANQGSEA. This CDR3 contains 14 residues. Trimming shortened V by 0 bases and J by 1 base, and 9 bases separated the two germline ends. CDR3 DNA: TGCAGCGTTGAAGAGTCAGGGATTAACTATGGCTACACCTTC. This sequence encodes CSVEESGINYGYTF.

The chain carries TRBV5-1 and TRBJ2-7; TRBD2 is a possible D gene (6 bases). Germline-derived CDR1 and CDR2 are SGHRS and YFSETQ. The V and J ends lost 0 bases and 5 bases respectively, with 15 bases between them. The CDR3 has 15 amino acids. This CDR3 reads CASSLAQGGRNEQYF. As DNA, the CDR3 is TGCGCCAGCAGCTTGGCGCAGGGAGGTAGGAACGAGCAGTACTTC.

The chain recombines TRBV7-6 with TRBJ2-7, with TRBD1 matching over 8 bases. The CDR3 is made up of 15 amino acids. Germline V CDR1 and CDR2: SGHVS, FNYEAQ. The trim removed 3 bases at V and 6 bases at J, leaving 10 bases unmatched. This CDR3 reads CASSLYLQGAAEQYF. The CDR3 coding sequence is TGTGCCAGCAGCTTGTATTTGCAGGGGGCAGCCGAGCAGTACTTC.

This sequence joins TRBV2 and TRBJ1-2; D ambiguous. Deletions cut 2 bases from V and 4 bases from J, with 11 bases between. The CDR3 runs to 14 residues. Germline loops: CDR1 SNHLY, CDR2 FYNNEI. CDR3 DNA sequence: TGTGCCAGCAGTGAATCCTCAAGTACCTATGGCTACACCTTC. Amino acids: CASSESSSTYGYTF.

The V and J genes are TRBV27 and TRBJ1-4, with TRBD1 identical over 10 bases. The length of the CDR3 is 14 residues. The germline gives CDR1 MNHEY, CDR2 SMNVEV (reference sequence). Trimming removed 1 base from V and 14 bases from J; junction bases left unmatched: 7. The CDR3 bases are TGTGCCAGCAGTTTATTGGGGGACAGGGGTGTGCTGTTTTTT. It encodes CASSLLGDRGVLFF.

V gene TRBV5-1 combines with J gene TRBJ1-6; TRBD1 matches 9 bases. The CDR3 is made up of 17 amino acids. The V gene end was trimmed by 0 bases and the J gene end by 9 bases; junction bases not matched to a gene: 10. The germline V gene has CDR1 SGHRS and CDR2 YFSETQ. The CDR3 spells CASSLAPPGQGGSPLHF. DNA of the CDR3: TGCGCCAGCAGCTTGGCCCCTCCGGGACAGGGAGGTTCACCCCTCCACTTT.

This clone was seen just once. The gene calls are TRBV6-5 and TRBJ1-6, with TRBD1 matching over 9 bases. The germline V gene encodes CDR1 MNHEY and CDR2 SVGAGI. V gave up 6 bases and J gave up 16 bases; unmatched junction bases: 4. This CDR3 contains 11 residues. The CDR3 region is CASSTGTGLHF. CDR3 nucleotides: TGTGCCAGCAGCACGGGGACAGGGCTCCACTTT.

The V gene is TRBV5-1, the J gene TRBJ2-1; 12 bases are shared with TRBD2. Trimming removed 4 bases from V and 8 bases from J; junction bases left unmatched: 7. The CDR3 consists of 15 residues. CDR1 SGHRS and CDR2 YFSETQ come from the germline V gene. DNA for the CDR3: TGCGCCAGCAGCAAACTAGCGGGAGGCGCAGATGAGCAGTTCTTC. This sequence encodes CASSKLAGGADEQFF.

The V call is TRBV27, the J call TRBJ1-2, with 9 bases aligning to TRBD1. Germline CDR1 is MNHEY and CDR2 is SMNVEV (reference sequence). J lost 5 bases, V lost 5 bases, and 6 bases had no gene match. The CDR3 covers 14 residues. The CDR3 bases are TGTGCCAGCAGTCACGGGGGACAGGGTTATGGCTACACCTTC. Protein sequence: CASSHGGQGYGYTF.

This rearrangement joins TRBV6-5 to TRBJ1-1; D remains unclear. V lost 9 bases and J 5 bases, leaving 10 bases between the germline ends. Germline V CDR1 and CDR2: MNHEY, SVGAGI. The CDR3 covers 11 residues. CDR3 residues: CASIRLTEAFF. Written as DNA, the CDR3 is TGTGCCAGTATTAGGTTGACTGAAGCTTTCTTT.

This chain joins TRBV4-2 and TRBJ1-5; D is unclear. The CDR3 covers 13 residues. Trimming shortened V by 0 bases and J by 5 bases, and 5 bases separated the two germline ends. From germline, CDR1 is LGHNA and CDR2 YNFKEQ. CDR3 nucleotide sequence: TGTGCCAGCAGCCAAGATCGCCATCAGCCCCAGCATTTT. It is translated as CASSQDRHQPQHF.

The chain has TRBV7-2 and TRBJ1-2; maybe TRBD1 (5 bases). Germline CDR1 and CDR2: SGHTA and FQGNSA. The CDR3 has 15 amino acids. V lost 3 bases, J lost 4 bases, and 15 bases lay in between. This chain's CDR3 is CASSFSGTLVYGYTF. The CDR3 DNA follows: TGTGCCAGCAGCTTCTCCGGGACGCTAGTCTATGGCTACACCTTC.

CDR3 nucleotide sequence: TGTGCCAGCACCGCCGCCAACCCCGGTTCACCCCTCCACTTT. Translation gives CASTAANPGSPLHF. The V gene is TRBV2, the J gene TRBJ1-6; the D is unclear. Looked up from germline, CDR1 is SNHLY and CDR2 is FYNNEI. This CDR3 is 14 amino acids long. V was clipped by 7 bases and J by 9 bases, with 16 bases between them. The variable domain in full, with the rest retrieved from reference TRBV2 and TRBJ1-6, is EPEVTQTPSHQVTQMGQEVILRCVPISNHLYFYWYRQILGQKVEFLVSFYNNEISEKSEIFDDQFSVERPDGSNFTLKIRSTKLEDSAMYFCASTAANPGSPLHFGNGTRLTVT.

The table lists this clone with a few counts. Here the CDR3 reads CASSQGTANEKLFF. CDR3 coding DNA: TGTGCCAGCTCCCAGGGGACGGCTAATGAAAAACTGTTTTTT. The V gene is TRBV18, the J gene TRBJ1-4; weak D call: TRBD1 (6 bases). The CDR3 totals 14 residues. CDR1 is KGHSH, CDR2 LQKENI, per germline. Trimming pared 6 bases from V and 3 bases from J, leaving 11 bases between.

Details on this clone: At one boundary the junction diverges from the germline segment, which might be a read error. This sequence joins TRBV19 and TRBJ1-5; 7 bases fit TRBD1. The CDR3 loop spans 14 amino acids. Germline V gene sequence: CDR1 LNHDA, CDR2 SQIVND (reference sequence). The CDR3 coding sequence is TGTGCCGGTAGTGCGCAGGGGGGGGATCAGCCCCAGCATTTT. Its protein product is CAGSAQGGDQPQHF.

The chain employs TRBV4-3 and TRBJ2-5; maybe TRBD2 (6 bases). The CDR3 totals 15 residues. The V end lost 1 base, the J end lost 3 bases, and 12 bases lay between the germline ends. Germline V gives CDR1 LGHNA, CDR2 YSLEER. CDR3 residues: CASSQGAGIEETQYF. The CDR3 nucleotides are TGCGCCAGCAGCCAAGGTGCGGGGATTGAAGAGACCCAGTACTTC.

The chain recombines TRBV7-9 with TRBJ2-1; 7 bases fit TRBD2. J lost 9 bases, V lost 5 bases, and 25 bases had no gene match. The germline V gene has CDR1 SEHNR and CDR2 FQNEAQ (reference sequence). The CDR3 has 19 residues. The CDR3 DNA reads as TGTGCCAGCAGCGGGAGGGACCCCCGGTGGTGGATGGTTACCTCTGAGCAGTTCTTC. As protein: CASSGRDPRWWMVTSEQFF. Based on the CDR3 plus reference TRBV7-9 and TRBJ2-1, the full variable domain is DTGVSQNPRHKITKRGQNVTFRCDPISEHNRLYWYRQTLGQGPEFLTYFQNEAQLEKSRLLSDRFSAERPKGSFSTLEIQRTEQGDSAMYLCASSGRDPRWWMVTSEQFFGPGTRLTVL.